This section outlines one TCR beta chain sequence together with its context. The data originate from a study of blood T cell repertoires in COVID-19. Authors' processing steps: Reference gene primer amplification yielded estimated nucleated cell counts. TCRdb's copy holds only in-frame clones and misses some; the assay was immunoSEQ multiplex PCR. V, J and clone size derive from that table, while D and trimming were established from the DNA sequence. The sample holds a few hundred thousand clones; roughly 91% are singletons and the top ten take around 7%. Per the germline V gene, CDR1 is KGHSH and CDR2 is LQKENI. CDR3 length: 14 amino acids. V was pared by 3 bases and J by 3 bases, with 12 bases between.

The TCR sequence derives from a man aged 25-45 years in a cohort exposed to, infected with or recovered from COVID-19 (not recorded which). Sample: PBMCs or T cells enriched from blood (not recorded which). The chain has TRBV18 and TRBJ2-7; maybe TRBD1 (5 bases). CDR3 sequence reads: CASSPDIDSYEQYF. CDR3 bases: TGTGCCAGCTCACCGGATATTGACAGCTACGAGCAGTACTTC. Full variable domain (outside the CDR3, taken from reference TRBV18 and TRBJ2-7): NAGVMQNPRHLVRRRGQEARLRCSPMKGHSHVYWYRQLPEEGLKFMVYLQKENIIDESGMPKERFSAEFPKEGPSILRIQQVVRGDSAAYFCASSPDIDSYEQYFGPGTRLTVT.